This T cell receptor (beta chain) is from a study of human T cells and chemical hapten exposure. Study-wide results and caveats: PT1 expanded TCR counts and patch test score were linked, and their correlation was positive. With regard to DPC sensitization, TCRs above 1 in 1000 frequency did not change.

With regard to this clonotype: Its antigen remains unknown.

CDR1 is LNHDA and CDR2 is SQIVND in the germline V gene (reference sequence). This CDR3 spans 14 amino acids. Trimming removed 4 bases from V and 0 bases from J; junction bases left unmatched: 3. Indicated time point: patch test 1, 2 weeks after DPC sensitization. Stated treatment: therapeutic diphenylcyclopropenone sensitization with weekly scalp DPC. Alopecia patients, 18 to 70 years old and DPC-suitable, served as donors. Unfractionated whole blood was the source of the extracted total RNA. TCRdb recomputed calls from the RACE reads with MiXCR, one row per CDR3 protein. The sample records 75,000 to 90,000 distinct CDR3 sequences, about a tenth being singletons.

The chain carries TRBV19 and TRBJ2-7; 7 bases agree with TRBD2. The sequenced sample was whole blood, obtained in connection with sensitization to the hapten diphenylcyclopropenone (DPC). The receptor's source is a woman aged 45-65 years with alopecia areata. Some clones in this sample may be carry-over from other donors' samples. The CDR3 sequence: CASSKGGSSYEQYF. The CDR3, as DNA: TGTGCCAGTAGTAAGGGAGGGAGCTCCTACGAGCAGTACTTC.